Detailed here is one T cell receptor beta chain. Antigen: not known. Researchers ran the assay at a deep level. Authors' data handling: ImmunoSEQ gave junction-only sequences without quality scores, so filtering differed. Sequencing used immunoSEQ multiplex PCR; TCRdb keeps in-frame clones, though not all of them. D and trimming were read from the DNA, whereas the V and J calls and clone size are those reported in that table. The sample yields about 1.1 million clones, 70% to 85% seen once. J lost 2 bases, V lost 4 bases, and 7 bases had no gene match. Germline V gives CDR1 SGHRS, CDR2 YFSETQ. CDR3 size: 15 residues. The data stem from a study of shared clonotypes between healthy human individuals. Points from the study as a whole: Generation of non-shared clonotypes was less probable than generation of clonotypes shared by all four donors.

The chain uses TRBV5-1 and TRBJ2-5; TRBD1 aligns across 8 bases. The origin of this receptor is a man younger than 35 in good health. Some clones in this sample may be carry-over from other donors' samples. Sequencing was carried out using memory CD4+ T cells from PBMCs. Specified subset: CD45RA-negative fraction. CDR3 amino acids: CASSGDRSGQETQYF. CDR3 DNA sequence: TGCGCCAGCAGCGGGGACAGGTCGGGGCAAGAGACCCAGTACTTC.